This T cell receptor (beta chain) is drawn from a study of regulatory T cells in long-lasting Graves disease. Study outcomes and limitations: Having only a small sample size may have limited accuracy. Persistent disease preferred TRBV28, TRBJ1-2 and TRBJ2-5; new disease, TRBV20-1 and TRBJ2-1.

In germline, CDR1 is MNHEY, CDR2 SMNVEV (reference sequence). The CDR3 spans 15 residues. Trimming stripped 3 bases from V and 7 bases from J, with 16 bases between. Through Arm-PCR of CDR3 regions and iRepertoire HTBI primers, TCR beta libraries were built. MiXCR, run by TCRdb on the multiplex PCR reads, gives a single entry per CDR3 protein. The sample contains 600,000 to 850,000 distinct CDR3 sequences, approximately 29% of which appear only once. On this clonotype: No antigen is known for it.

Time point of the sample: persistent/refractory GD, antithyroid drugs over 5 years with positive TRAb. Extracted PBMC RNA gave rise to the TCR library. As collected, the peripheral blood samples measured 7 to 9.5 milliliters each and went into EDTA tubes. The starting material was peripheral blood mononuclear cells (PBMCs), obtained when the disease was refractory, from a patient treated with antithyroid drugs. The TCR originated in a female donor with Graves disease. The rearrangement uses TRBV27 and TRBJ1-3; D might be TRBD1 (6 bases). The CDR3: CASSFNGGAGNTIYF. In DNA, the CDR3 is TGTGCCAGCAGTTTTAATGGGGGCGCAGGGAACACCATATATTTT.